This section outlines one T cell receptor beta chain sequence together with its context. The sample originates from a study of early T cells in non-severe SARS-CoV-2 infection. With V trimmed by 2 bases and J by 7 bases, 13 bases remained unmatched. Germline values: CDR1 KGHDR, CDR2 SFDVKD. The length of the CDR3 is 17 residues. Unique molecular identifier tags were affixed to discrete cDNA molecules. MiXCR, run by TCRdb on the 5' RACE reads, gives a single entry per CDR3 protein. The table shows under 35,000 distinct CDR3 sequences, with around 6.6% occurring only once. The sequence derives from an adult who was a healthcare worker with PCR-confirmed SARS-CoV-2 infection or an uninfected control (not recorded which). J is TRBJ2-1 and V is TRBV24-1, with 7 bases that match TRBD2. Sequencing input: whole blood. CDR3 sequence: CATSDSSSGLKRNEQFF. CDR3 DNA sequence: TGTGCCACCAGTGATTCTTCTAGCGGCTTAAAGAGGAATGAGCAGTTCTTC.